This is a list of T cell receptor beta chains from one sample in a study of vaccination and CD4 T cells after COVID-19. Which antigens these TCRs recognize remains unknown. A single record per CDR3 protein comes from TCRdb applying MiXCR to the PCR reads. The table shows about 9,300 distinct CDR3 sequences, with less than 45% occurring only once. Sequences were obtained from CD4+ T cells from blood, cultured in vitro. The receptor source for this set is a human donor in good health. Each CDR3 is given with its conserved first and last residue. The D gene is left open where the match is weak. The listing skips clone size in some rows; elsewhere it reads once, few, many or a size class.

clone_size | d_call | j_call | v_call | cdr3_nt | cdr3_aa
few | - | TRBJ2-2 | TRBV7-3 | TGTGCCAGCAGCTTCCCAGGACAGGGGGAGCTGTTTTTT | CASSFPGQGELFF
- | - | TRBJ2-1 | TRBV6-1 | TGTGCCAGCACCGTCGCCCGGGCGTCCTACAATGAGCAGTTCTTC | CASTVARASYNEQFF
few | TRBD1 | TRBJ1-1 | TRBV10-3 | TGTGCCATCAGTGAGCCCGAAGACAGGGCTATGAACACTGAAGCTTTCTTT | CAISEPEDRAMNTEAFF
- | - | TRBJ2-7 | TRBV5-1 | TGCGCCAGCAGCTTGGGGGGGGCTCACTACGAGCAGTACTTC | CASSLGGAHYEQYF
few | TRBD1 | TRBJ1-6 | TRBV5-4 | TGTGCCAGCACCGGGGGAGGGACAGGGCGGTCACCCCTCCACTTT | CASTGGGTGRSPLHF
few | - | TRBJ2-3 | TRBV6-2/TRBV6-3 | TGTGCCAGCAGTACCCGGGCTAGCTCGGATACGCAGTATTTT | CASSTRASSDTQYF
- | - | TRBJ2-1 | TRBV11-3 | TGTGCCAGCTCCCTTGGGGGGATTGTAGTTGAGCAGTTCTTC | CASSLGGIVVEQFF
medium-sized | - | TRBJ1-5 | TRBV24-1 | TGTGCCACCAGTGAGTTGGGCGACAGGAGAGCATCAGGGCAGCCCCAGCATTTT | CATSELGDRRASGQPQHF
few | - | TRBJ2-7 | TRBV3-1 | TGTGCCAGCAGCCAAGGGGCCGCGTCCTACGAGCAGTACTTC | CASSQGAASYEQYF
few | - | TRBJ2-1 | TRBV27 | TGTGCCAGCAGTTTATCCAGGGTAGATGAGCAGTTCTTC | CASSLSRVDEQFF
- | TRBD1 | TRBJ2-7 | TRBV2 | TGTGCCGCCCGACAGGGTACCCTTCCCTCCTACGAGCAGTACTTC | CAARQGTLPSYEQYF
- | - | TRBJ1-2 | TRBV30 | TGTGCCTGGAGTGTGGGGGCGCCGACCGACTACACCTTC | CAWSVGAPTDYTF
- | TRBD1 | TRBJ2-7 | TRBV11-2 | TGTGCCAGCAGCCCGGAGACAGGGCGCTCCTACGAGCAGTACTTC | CASSPETGRSYEQYF
medium-sized | - | TRBJ2-3 | TRBV28 | TGTGCCACCCCCGGGAACGAGGGCACAGATACGCAGTATTTT | CATPGNEGTDTQYF
few | - | TRBJ2-2 | TRBV11-2 | TGTGCCAGCAGCCAATCCAGAGGGGCCGGGGAGCTGTTTTTT | CASSQSRGAGELFF
- | TRBD1 | TRBJ2-7 | TRBV10-3 | TGTGCCACCCAGGGACAGTACTACGAGCAGTACTTC | CATQGQYYEQYF
- | - | TRBJ2-7 | TRBV30 | TGTGCCTGGAGTGTTGGGGGGTTCCAGTACTTC | CAWSVGGFQYF
- | TRBD2 | TRBJ2-1 | TRBV24-1 | TGTGCCACCAGTGACACTAGCGGGAGGACGTACAATGAGCAGTTCTTC | CATSDTSGRTYNEQFF
- | - | TRBJ2-3 | TRBV7-3 | TGTGCCAGCAGCTTAATGGGCGGGATCGGAGATACGCAGTATTTT | CASSLMGGIGDTQYF
- | - | TRBJ2-2 | TRBV6-2/TRBV6-3 | TGTGCCAGCAGTTTTCTGGGGGCGGCCGGGGAGCTGTTTTTT | CASSFLGAAGELFF
- | TRBD1 | TRBJ1-1 | TRBV18 | TGTGCCAGCTCACCGCCGGGACAGCAACCCCTACCTGAAGCTTTCTTT | CASSPPGQQPLPEAFF
once | - | TRBJ1-3 | TRBV5-5 | TGTGCCAGCAGCTTCGGGAACACCATATATTTT | CASSFGNTIYF
- | TRBD2 | TRBJ2-1 | TRBV10-3 | TGTGCCATCAGCGGGACTAGCGGGAGGAGGGATGAGCAGTTCTTC | CAISGTSGRRDEQFF
- | - | TRBJ2-3 | TRBV20-1 | TGCAGTGCCAGAGGGGGGGCAGCTAGCACAGATACGCAGTATTTT | CSARGGAASTDTQYF
- | - | TRBJ2-3 | TRBV19 | TGTGCCAGTAGTATCAGCACAGATACGCAGTATTTT | CASSISTDTQYF
few | - | TRBJ1-6 | TRBV7-3 | TGTGCCAGCAGCCAGGGCCGAAATTCACCCCTCCACTTT | CASSQGRNSPLHF
- | TRBD1 | TRBJ2-2 | TRBV25-1 | TGTGCCAGCAGGAAACAGGGGGACACCGGGGAGCTGTTTTTT | CASRKQGDTGELFF
- | - | TRBJ1-1 | TRBV6-1 | TGTGCCAGCAGAGGCAAGATGAACACTGAAGCTTTCTTT | CASRGKMNTEAFF
- | - | TRBJ2-3 | TRBV7-7 | TGTGCTAGCAGCTTAGGTGGGGACTCAGATACGCAGTATTTT | CASSLGGDSDTQYF